Listed below are T cell receptor beta chains from one sample, sequenced in a study of blood T cells in healthy people across ages. TCRdb re-called the 5' RACE reads through MiXCR, storing one row per CDR3 protein. Among 800,000 to 1,300,000 distinct CDR3 sequences listed, around 27% were seen once. This sample also belongs to another study, concerning T cells of mothers and their children.

The sample comprised blood. The receptors come from a girl aged 2 to 10 in good health. Both conserved end residues are trimmed from each CDR3.

v_call cdr3_aa
TRBV19 ASSVSIGRYEQY
TRBV19 ASSMRAGTGQEKLF
TRBV7-9 ASSTWDRVSDGYT
TRBV12-3/TRBV12-4 ASRADMETQY
TRBV7-9 ASSLGMIVNTEAF
TRBV7-3 ASSFQTGTEAF
TRBV6-2/TRBV6-3 ASGQTDLDEKLF
TRBV7-9 ASSVGLAGVGTGELF
TRBV15 ATSRQAGSGSPLH
TRBV20-1 SASIEEGEETQY
TRBV7-9 ASSSDRVISYEQY
TRBV29-1 SGQDSYEQY
TRBV12-3/TRBV12-4 AINRAYEYGYT
TRBV20-1 SAQPPGGGNTIY
TRBV7-3 ASSRSQSSTDTQY
TRBV28 ASSSTGANEELF
TRBV11-2 ASSGMGSGRLVHTDTQY
TRBV14 ASSQSEYETQY
TRBV20-1 SAWTGTDNSPLH
TRBV2 ASSPGLDIETQY
TRBV9 AGSGTDRANSYEQY
TRBV3-1 ASSPPSGAVSYNEQF
TRBV7-9 ASSTIAGATNEQF
TRBV2 ASSGRLQGGELF
TRBV20-1 SALGQTNQPQH
TRBV7-9 ASRKLNTEAF
TRBV12-3/TRBV12-4 ASSSSRGGYGYT
TRBV10-3 AISEPNHRVETQY
TRBV3-1 ASSPTGLGLGTNEKLF
TRBV29-1 SDTSGPPSYNEQF